A single sample is the source of the 17 T cell receptor delta chains below, sequenced in a study of γδ T cells in repeated Plasmodium falciparum infection. Flow sorting of PBMC yielded separate Vgamma9/Vdelta2+ and Vdelta2-negative gammadelta T cell populations for bulk repertoire analysis. TCRdb used CATT to re-call clones from the multiplex PCR reads. The sample lists 85,000 to 90,000 delta-chain clones; 1.4% were seen once. Sequencing was performed on gamma-delta T cells from blood. Receptors originate from a pool of human donors (malaria-infected and uninfected, not separated).

A word on this clone: The protein held in TCRdb is that of a much larger clone and does not match this DNA's translation at residue 17, likely because of a read error; the protein shown is translated from the DNA. The V gene is listed as TRDV2; no J gene was called; the table calls TRDD3, which could not be checked here. CDR1 and CDR2 from the germline V gene are GEAIGNYY and EKD. The CDR3 spans 19 residues. The CDR3 protein is CACDSFFTRTGGYTDKPIF. The CDR3 bases are TGTGCCTGTGACTCGTTCTTCACGCGTACTGGGGGCTACACCGATAAACCCATCTTT.

This clone showed up just a few times. TCRdb assigns this DNA the protein of a much larger clone, which departs from its translation at residue 3; this likely reflects a read error, and the protein shown comes from translating the DNA. The chain has TRDV3 and TRDJ1, with 8 bases that match TRDD3. The CDR3 length is 16 residues. Trimming took 5 bases from V and 0 from J; bases not matched to a gene: 14. Per germline, CDR1 TVYSNPD and CDR2 GDNSRS (reference sequence). CDR3 sequence: CAPNWGPIKYTDKLIF. In DNA, the CDR3 is TGTGCCCCAAACTGGGGGCCAATAAAGTACACCGATAAACTCATCTTT.

By frequency in the sample, this clone is medium-sized. The sample has other DNA sequences that encode this CDR3 too. The V gene is TRDV1, the J gene TRDJ1, with 8 bases that match TRDD3. The ends lost 0 bases at V and 8 bases at J; junction bases unmatched: 11. Looked up from germline, CDR1 is TSWWSYY and CDR2 is QGS. The CDR3 extends over 16 amino acids. The CDR3 loop is CALGELRTWGSTKLIF. DNA of the CDR3: TGTGCTCTTGGGGAACTTCGGACCTGGGGGAGTACAAAACTCATCTTT.

With respect to this clone: TCRdb's entry gives the protein of a much larger clone, which mismatches this DNA's translation at residue 7, likely from a read error; the protein reported here is translated from the DNA. The gene calls are TRDV1 and TRDJ1; no firm D call. Germline CDR1 is TSWWSYY and CDR2 is QGS. The CDR3 is 14 residues long. Trimming cost V 5 bases and J 0 bases, with 10 bases left between them. The CDR3 DNA sequence: TGTGCTCTTGGGAAAAGGGTGTACACCGATAAACTCATCTTT. Its translation: CALGKRVYTDKLIF.

This clone was seen at least ten times. The junction and the germline gene differ at one end; a read error may be behind it. Within the sample, other DNA sequences also encode this same CDR3. The chain has TRDV1 and TRDJ1; 8 nucleotides align to TRDD3. The CDR3 has 25 amino acids. Germline V gives CDR1 TSWWSYY, CDR2 QGS. The CDR3 coding sequence is TGTGCTCTTGGGGACATACGGCCTTCCCGAACCTACTGGGGGTCTCCCCGCGTGAACACAGATAAACTCATCTTT. Its protein is CALGDIRPSRTYWGSPRVNTDKLIF.

This clone was observed a few times. For this DNA, TCRdb reports the protein of a much larger clone, which diverges at residue 14, most likely from a read error; the protein presented here is translated directly from the DNA. The V and J genes are TRDV1 and TRDJ1, with 7 bases identical to TRDD3. V shed 0 bases and J 0 bases; nucleotides not matched to a gene: 16. This CDR3 region has 20 residues. Germline V gives CDR1 TSWWSYY, CDR2 QGS. The CDR3 nucleotides read TGTGCTCTTGGGGAACTAGAGCCTTGGGGGACTACTCCGCACACCGATAAACTCATCTTT. Protein sequence: CALGELEPWGTTPHTDKLIF.

This clone has just a few counts. The amino acid sequence in TCRdb belongs to a much larger clone and departs from this DNA's translation at residue 13, likely a sequencing read error; the sequence shown is translated from the DNA. This rearrangement joins TRDV1 to TRDJ1; possibly TRDD2 for D (6 bases). TCRdb carries no J gene annotation; the J gene was assigned here by matching the DNA with germline. CDR3 length: 21 residues. The germline gives CDR1 TSWWSYY, CDR2 QGS. The V end was cut by 4 bases, the J end by 0 bases, with 30 bases between. The chain's CDR3 is CALGGHRGPTPWREYTDKLIF. The CDR3 DNA reads as TGTGCTCTTGGGGGGCACAGAGGTCCTACGCCCTGGAGAGAGTACACCGATAAACTCATCTTT.

On this clone: The mismatch at residue 15 between this DNA's translation and the TCRdb protein of a much larger clone likely reflects a read error; the protein shown is translated from the DNA. This sequence joins TRDV2 and TRDJ1; 12 bases align to TRDD3. J lost 7 bases, V lost 0 bases, and 17 bases had no gene match. Germline V gene sequence: CDR1 GEAIGNYY, CDR2 EKD. The length of the CDR3 is 19 residues. The DNA of the CDR3 is TGTGCCTGTGACACCGTTCCCCTACTGGGGGATACAGGCACCAGTAAACTCATCTTT. This encodes CACDTVPLLGDTGTSKLIF.

This clone has more than one count but fewer than ten. The CDR3 spells CALGVRLPGRTGGYLHKLIF. In DNA form, the CDR3 reads TGTGCTCTTGGGGTAAGACTCCCCGGACGTACTGGGGGATACCTACACAAACTCATCTTT. V and J are TRDV1 and TRDJ1; 12 nucleotides agree with TRDD3. Assignment of the J gene here rests on matching the DNA to germline, because TCRdb gives none. Germline V gives CDR1 TSWWSYY, CDR2 QGS. J gave up 8 bases and V 4 bases, and 23 bases lay outside the gene matches. This CDR3 region has 20 residues.

With respect to this clone: A far larger clone differs by one base, so this is likely a read error. The same CDR3 is also encoded by other DNA sequences in this sample. V gene TRDV1 combines with J gene TRDJ1, with 9 positions matching TRDD3. TCRdb supplies no J gene; here it was assigned by aligning the nucleotide sequence to germline. This CDR3 has 21 amino acids. The V gene's germline CDR1 is TSWWSYY and CDR2 QGS. V lost 4 bases and J lost 0; bases outside the gene matches: 21. CDR3 loop: CALGALSYYYWGKSHTDKLIF. CDR3 nucleotide sequence: TGTGCTCTTGGGGCCCTTTCCTATTACTACTGGGGGAAGTCCCACACCGATAAACTCATCTTT.

A word on this clone: A read error likely explains this, since a far larger clone differs by one base. The same CDR3 is also encoded by other DNA sequences in this sample. This chain connects TRDV2 to TRDJ1; a possible D gene is TRDD3 (6 bases). TCRdb supplies no J gene; here it was assigned by aligning the nucleotide sequence to germline. Germline-derived CDR1 and CDR2 are GEAIGNYY and EKD. CDR3 length equals 15 residues. The CDR3 nucleotides read TGTGCCTGCGACACCGTAGGTGGGGGCTCACTCAAACTCATCTTT. Translation: CACDTVGGGSLKLIF.

This clone showed up just a few times. The mismatch at residue 12 between this DNA's translation and the TCRdb protein of a much larger clone likely reflects a read error; the protein shown is translated from the DNA. This chain links TRDV3 with TRDJ1; perhaps TRDD3 as D (5 bases). The J gene, left out of TCRdb, was set here by checking the DNA against germline. CDR3 size: 21 residues. Germline-derived CDR1 and CDR2 are TVYSNPD and GDNSRS (reference sequence). Deletions cut 2 bases from V and 1 base from J, with 35 bases between. The CDR3 spells CAFFAPPMGLLEGMATDKLIF. The CDR3 DNA reads TGTGCCTTTTTTGCCCCACCTATGGGGCTACTGGAGGGAATGGCCACCGATAAACTCATCTTT.

Many counts were recorded for this clone. A read error is the likely source, as a far larger clone sits one nucleotide away. J is TRDJ1 and V is TRDV2, with D perhaps matching TRDD3 (7 bases). No J gene is reported in TCRdb; it was inferred here by comparing the DNA with germline. The CDR3 runs 27 residues. Germline assignment: CDR1 GEAIGNYY and CDR2 EKD. Trimming removed 0 bases at V and 1 base at J, with 47 bases between. Written as DNA, the CDR3 is TGTGCCTGTGACACCAAACCTCCTACAAGTACTGGGGAACTTCCCCCCTCCTGCGATAAAGCCACCGATAAACTCATCTTT. Amino acid sequence: CACDTKPPTSTGELPPSCDKATDKLIF.

In this sample, this clone turned up many times. The protein held in TCRdb is that of a much larger clone and does not match this DNA's translation at residue 10, likely because of a read error; the protein shown is translated from the DNA. This chain uses TRDV1 with TRDJ1; 8 nucleotides match TRDD3. In germline, CDR1 is TSWWSYY, CDR2 QGS. This CDR3 spans 19 amino acids. Trimming removed 2 bases from V and 8 bases from J; junction bases left unmatched: 22. CDR3 sequence: CALGEASSPSYWGGYKLIF. The CDR3 region has the DNA TGTGCTCTTGGGGAAGCGTCGAGTCCCAGCTACTGGGGGGGCTACAAACTCATCTTT.

This clone turned up a few times. TCRdb attributes to this sequence the protein of a much larger clone, which differs from the DNA translation at residue 13; a read error is likely, and the protein displayed is translated from the DNA. This chain links TRDV2 with TRDJ2; 7 bases map to TRDD2. V shed 4 bases, J shed 3 bases, and the junction held 22 bases outside the gene matches. Germline values: CDR1 GEAIGNYY, CDR2 EKD. This CDR3 is 20 amino acids long. The CDR3 nucleotides are TGTGCCTGTGATCCCGCTATTCCTACTGCTTTGGGCCGGCTGACAGCACAACTCTTCTTT. It encodes CACDPAIPTALGRLTAQLFF.

On this clone itself: TCRdb has a much larger clone's protein, which differs at residue 8 from the translation of this DNA, likely because of a read error; what is shown is the protein translated from the DNA. V usage is TRDV2 and J usage is TRDJ3; 9 bases are a match to TRDD3. In the absence of a J gene in TCRdb, the DNA was matched to germline to assign it here. Trimming took 3 bases from V and 1 from J; bases not matched to a gene: 15. CDR1 and CDR2 (germline): GEAIGNYY, EKD. The CDR3 loop spans 21 amino acids. The CDR3 nucleotides read TGTGCCTGTGACTCCCGCCTGCACTGGGGGACTCTATCCTGGGACACCCGACAGATGTTTTTC. As protein: CACDSRLHWGTLSWDTRQMFF.

This clone counts as medium-sized (0.01 to 0.1%). This sample includes further DNA sequences coding for the same CDR3. The chain couples TRDV1 to TRDJ1; D might be TRDD3 (5 bases). The germline V gene encodes CDR1 TSWWSYY and CDR2 QGS. Deletions cut 0 bases from V and 1 base from J, with 27 bases between. The CDR3 runs to 21 residues. CDR3 region: CALGELKRTGHHQWGTDKLIF. The DNA of the CDR3 is TGTGCTCTTGGGGAACTCAAGCGGACGGGTCACCATCAATGGGGCACCGATAAACTCATCTTT.